This T cell receptor (beta chain) was retrieved from a study of T cell changes during pregnancy in multiple sclerosis. TCRdb keeps only in-frame clones here, not all; method: immunoSEQ multiplex PCR. Counted here are 19,000 or so clones, roughly 87% occurring once; the ten biggest clones make up around 13%. This material consisted of CD8+ T cells from peripheral blood mononuclear cells, taken after pregnancy. This receptor was taken from a female donor in good health, enrolled as a control in a pregnancy study.

CDR3 coding DNA: TGCGCCAGCAGCCTTAATTATCAGCCCCAGCATTTT. Protein product: CASSLNYQPQHF. This sequence joins TRBV5-1 and TRBJ1-5; D is uncertain. The germline V gene encodes CDR1 SGHRS and CDR2 YFSETQ. The ends were cut back, 4 bases at V and 5 bases at J, with 7 bases in the middle. This CDR3 has 12 residues.